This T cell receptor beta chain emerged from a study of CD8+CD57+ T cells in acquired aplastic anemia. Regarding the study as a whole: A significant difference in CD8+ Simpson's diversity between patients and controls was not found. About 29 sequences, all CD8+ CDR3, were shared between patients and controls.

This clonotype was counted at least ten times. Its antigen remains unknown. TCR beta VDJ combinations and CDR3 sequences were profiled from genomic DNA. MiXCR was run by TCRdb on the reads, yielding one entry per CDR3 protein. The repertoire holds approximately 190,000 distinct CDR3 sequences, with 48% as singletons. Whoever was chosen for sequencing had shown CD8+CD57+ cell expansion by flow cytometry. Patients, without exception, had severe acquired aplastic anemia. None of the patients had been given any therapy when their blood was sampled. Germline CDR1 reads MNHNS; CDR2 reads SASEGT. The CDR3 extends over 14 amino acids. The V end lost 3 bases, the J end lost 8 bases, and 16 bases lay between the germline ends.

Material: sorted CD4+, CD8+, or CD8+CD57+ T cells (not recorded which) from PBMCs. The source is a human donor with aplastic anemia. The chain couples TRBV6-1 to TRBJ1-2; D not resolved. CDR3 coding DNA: TGTGCCAGCAGTGATTCCGCGTTGGGCTGGGGCTACACCTTC. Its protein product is CASSDSALGWGYTF.